These T cell receptor beta chains were read from a single sample in a study of metastatic and nonmetastatic thyroid tumors. TCRdb re-called clones via MiXCR from the PCR reads. This table holds 35,000 to 50,000 clones, around a fifth found once. The sequenced sample was blood. These receptor sequences come from a female donor with papillary thyroid cancer or a benign thyroid nodule (not recorded which). Some clones in this sample may be carry-over from other donors' samples. Each CDR3 is given with its conserved first and last residue. A D gene is named only where the DNA matches it firmly. Size values are once, few and many counts, or a class for expanded clones, and some rows have none.

v_call: TRBV15
j_call: TRBJ1-3
d_call: -
clone_size: many
cdr3_aa: CATSRGIGNTIYF
cdr3_nt: TGTGCCACCAGCAGAGGAATAGGAAACACCATATATTTT

v_call: TRBV19
j_call: TRBJ2-2
d_call: TRBD1
clone_size: few
cdr3_aa: CASDRGYTGELFF
cdr3_nt: TGTGCCAGTGACAGGGGGTACACCGGGGAGCTGTTTTTT

v_call: TRBV11-1
j_call: TRBJ1-1
d_call: -
clone_size: once
cdr3_aa: CASSLGDTEAFF
cdr3_nt: TGTGCCAGCAGCTTGGGGGACACTGAAGCTTTCTTT

v_call: TRBV4-2
j_call: TRBJ2-7
d_call: -
clone_size: few
cdr3_aa: CASSPPGTEQYF
cdr3_nt: TGTGCCAGCAGCCCTCCAGGGACAGAGCAGTACTTC

v_call: TRBV20-1
j_call: TRBJ2-3
d_call: -
clone_size: -
cdr3_aa: CSAISKLGGHTDKQYF
cdr3_nt: TGCAGTGCTATTAGTAAATTGGGGGGGCACACGGATAAGCAGTATTTT

v_call: TRBV19
j_call: TRBJ2-1
d_call: -
clone_size: many
cdr3_aa: CASSIAGRGSYNEQFF
cdr3_nt: TGTGCCAGTAGTATAGCGGGGCGAGGCTCCTACAATGAGCAGTTCTTC

v_call: TRBV28
j_call: TRBJ1-1
d_call: TRBD1
clone_size: -
cdr3_aa: CASSTGTGNTEAFF
cdr3_nt: TGTGCCAGCAGTACCGGGACAGGGAACACTGAAGCTTTCTTT

v_call: TRBV19
j_call: TRBJ2-1
d_call: TRBD2
clone_size: many
cdr3_aa: CASSIRLASGNEQFF
cdr3_nt: TGTGCCAGTAGTATCCGACTAGCGTCGGGTAATGAGCAGTTCTTC

v_call: TRBV5-5
j_call: TRBJ1-2
d_call: TRBD1
clone_size: many
cdr3_aa: CASSTGGADGYTF
cdr3_nt: TGTGCCAGCAGCACAGGGGGCGCGGATGGCTACACCTTC

v_call: TRBV19
j_call: TRBJ1-1
d_call: -
clone_size: few
cdr3_aa: CATRNRDGYDSDFF
cdr3_nt: TGTGCCACCAGAAATAGAGACGGCTACGATTCAGATTTCTTT

v_call: TRBV6-1
j_call: TRBJ2-1
d_call: TRBD2
clone_size: -
cdr3_aa: CASCSASGRNDQFF
cdr3_nt: TGTGCCAGCTGCTCTGCTAGCGGGAGGAATGATCAGTTCTTC

v_call: TRBV6-6
j_call: TRBJ1-6
d_call: -
clone_size: few
cdr3_aa: CASSYGGDSPVYNSPLHF
cdr3_nt: TGTGCCAGCAGTTACGGGGGAGATTCTCCTGTCTATAATTCACCCCTCCACTTT

v_call: TRBV6-1
j_call: TRBJ1-2
d_call: -
clone_size: -
cdr3_aa: CASSSAGRAGGYTF
cdr3_nt: TGTGCCAGCAGTTCGGCAGGGAGAGCTGGGGGCTACACCTTC

v_call: TRBV5-1
j_call: TRBJ2-1
d_call: -
clone_size: few
cdr3_aa: CASSLIESPSYNEQFF
cdr3_nt: TGCGCCAGCAGCTTGATAGAAAGCCCCTCCTACAATGAGCAGTTCTTC

v_call: TRBV2
j_call: TRBJ2-7
d_call: -
clone_size: -
cdr3_aa: CASSEVTLAGTASYEQYF
cdr3_nt: TGTGCCAGCAGTGAAGTCACCCTTGCGGGCACCGCGTCCTACGAGCAGTACTTC

v_call: TRBV11-2
j_call: TRBJ1-3
d_call: -
clone_size: -
cdr3_aa: CASSPGVGNTVYF
cdr3_nt: TGTGCCTCTTCCCCAGGGGTCGGAAACACCGTATATTTT

v_call: TRBV5-6
j_call: TRBJ2-7
d_call: -
clone_size: many
cdr3_aa: CASSLGGADYEQYF
cdr3_nt: TGTGCCAGCAGCTTGGGGGGGGCGGACTACGAGCAGTACTTC

v_call: TRBV6-2/TRBV6-3
j_call: TRBJ2-1
d_call: -
clone_size: many
cdr3_aa: CASSYIRAEQFF
cdr3_nt: TGTGCCAGCAGTTATATAAGGGCCGAGCAGTTCTTC

v_call: TRBV20-1
j_call: TRBJ1-2
d_call: -
clone_size: -
cdr3_aa: CSARDPVRNYGYTF
cdr3_nt: TGCAGTGCTAGAGATCCAGTGCGAAACTATGGCTACACCTTC

v_call: TRBV6-1
j_call: TRBJ1-1
d_call: TRBD1
clone_size: many
cdr3_aa: CASDNRGLNTEAFF
cdr3_nt: TGTGCCAGCGATAACAGGGGATTAAACACTGAAGCTTTCTTT

v_call: TRBV6-1
j_call: TRBJ2-6
d_call: -
clone_size: many
cdr3_aa: CASSEVSHYIRPGANVLTF
cdr3_nt: TGTGCCAGCAGTGAAGTCAGCCACTACATCCGCCCTGGGGCCAACGTCCTGACTTTC

v_call: TRBV5-1
j_call: TRBJ2-7
d_call: -
clone_size: -
cdr3_aa: CASSSQTGLGEQYF
cdr3_nt: TGCGCCAGCAGCTCGCAGACTGGCCTTGGCGAGCAGTACTTC

v_call: TRBV28
j_call: TRBJ1-5
d_call: -
clone_size: -
cdr3_aa: CASSFGGRNRPQHF
cdr3_nt: TGTGCCAGCAGTTTCGGGGGCAGGAATCGGCCCCAGCATTTT

v_call: TRBV3-1
j_call: TRBJ2-5
d_call: -
clone_size: many
cdr3_aa: CASSLPGVEAQETQYF
cdr3_nt: TGTGCCAGCAGCCTCCCAGGGGTCGAGGCTCAAGAGACCCAGTACTTC

v_call: TRBV27
j_call: TRBJ1-2
d_call: -
clone_size: many
cdr3_aa: CASSLGLVGYGYTF
cdr3_nt: TGTGCCAGCAGTTTAGGACTCGTAGGCTATGGCTACACCTTC

v_call: TRBV30
j_call: TRBJ2-7
d_call: -
clone_size: -
cdr3_aa: CAWGDNYEQYF
cdr3_nt: TGTGCCTGGGGAGACAACTACGAGCAGTACTTC

v_call: TRBV6-1
j_call: TRBJ2-3
d_call: -
clone_size: many
cdr3_aa: CASSLASVTDTQYF
cdr3_nt: TGTGCCAGCAGCCTAGCGTCGGTCACAGATACGCAGTATTTT

v_call: TRBV7-2
j_call: TRBJ2-1
d_call: -
clone_size: many
cdr3_aa: CASSSRLGSYNEQFF
cdr3_nt: TGTGCCAGCAGCTCAAGACTAGGCTCCTACAATGAGCAGTTCTTC

v_call: TRBV11-2
j_call: TRBJ2-1
d_call: -
clone_size: -
cdr3_aa: CASSPRSGEGYNEQFF
cdr3_nt: TGTGCCAGCAGCCCCCGTTCGGGTGAGGGATACAATGAGCAGTTCTTC

v_call: TRBV5-4
j_call: TRBJ2-1
d_call: TRBD2
clone_size: many
cdr3_aa: CASSPSSGSSYNEQFF
cdr3_nt: TGTGCCAGCAGCCCATCGAGCGGGAGCTCCTACAATGAGCAGTTCTTC

v_call: TRBV20-1
j_call: TRBJ2-1
d_call: -
clone_size: many
cdr3_aa: CSARDTSRLDIAEQFF
cdr3_nt: TGCAGTGCTAGAGATACTTCGAGACTAGATATTGCTGAGCAGTTCTTC

v_call: TRBV6-6
j_call: TRBJ2-7
d_call: -
clone_size: few
cdr3_aa: CASSYWEAYEQYF
cdr3_nt: TGTGCCAGCAGTTACTGGGAAGCCTACGAGCAGTACTTC